What follows describes a single T cell receptor (beta chain). Its recognized antigen is unknown. No qualities accompany the bases; no much larger clone lies one base away. Trimming costs V 1 base and J 1 base, and their ends lie 11 bases apart. CDR1 is given as MGHRA and CDR2 as YSYEKL, both from the germline V gene. From cysteine to phenylalanine, the CDR3 is 15 amino acids long. Just the 45-base CDR3 DNA is kept, in frame starting at base 1. The immunoSEQ Assay, a bias-controlled multiplex PCR, was used to amplify TCRbeta CDR3 regions from genomic DNA. On the authors' methods: The number of nucleated cells in each sample was estimated from the amplification of reference gene primers within the assay. To quantify the absolute abundance of each unique TCRbeta CDR3 rearrangement, sequence reads were collapsed and filtered. For each sample, productive Simpson clonality was calculated by taking the square root of Simpson's diversity index across productive rearrangements. Not all clones reach the TCRdb copy of this immuneACCESS table, which keeps in-frame sequences only. Checked studies attribute under half of the gap to unresolved V genes and leave the rest unexplained. That table gives V, J and clone size, and the DNA gave D and trimming. Here the sample has 250,000 to 350,000 clones; 90% occur a single time. Approximately 7.5% of the sample is taken by the ten largest.

At one collaborating source in Seattle, patients were enrolled during active infection and were followed longitudinally through the course of disease. Collaborating institutions collected whole blood in K2EDTA tubes following their own protocols. Collaborator samples were shipped for TCRbeta analysis as frozen whole blood, isolated PBMCs, or DNA extracted from either sample type. These data belong to a study of blood T cell repertoires in COVID-19 (TCRdb year 2020). Notes on the research overall: Samples from collaborators originated in the United States, Italy and Spain and spanned both the acute and convalescent phases of COVID-19. The prospective study material was composed of cDNA or gDNA derived from T cells, B-cell-depleted T cells, or PBMCs. The dataset comprised deeply sampled blood TCRbeta repertoires from subjects exposed to, actively infected with, or recovered from COVID-19. A freely available public database, intended as a resource for researchers studying the immune response to SARS-CoV-2, is where the repertoires were released. The samples were drawn from two sources: the first 160 participants of the ongoing ImmuneRACE study, and 950 to 1,500 subjects contributed by 6 global collaborators. Sample metadata almost always included a de-identified subject ID, COVID-19 status, age in years and sex. Where available, HLA class I and class II types were taken from metadata supplied by the sample provider and were not determined by assay-based typing.

Results the study describes overall, beyond this receptor: Clinical and demographic metadata were provided uncurated, with the amount varying by source and participant.

Sequences were obtained from peripheral blood. The rearranged segments are TRBV4-1 and TRBJ2-7; the D gene is possibly TRBD2, with 6 bases matching. The TCR comes from a woman aged 30 to 39 with COVID-19, enrolled during active disease. The DNA is as follows: TGCGCCAGCAGCCAAGGTCCAGCGGGTTCCTACGAGCAGTACTTC. Translated, it reads CASSQGPAGSYEQYF.